This paragraph covers one T cell receptor beta chain sequence. Its antigen is not identified. This specimen comes from a study of vaccination effects on CD4 cells after COVID-19. There are 16 residues in the CDR3. With V trimmed by 5 bases and J by 2 bases, 9 bases remained unmatched. Germline CDR1 LGHNT, CDR2 FRNRAP. After expansion with viral peptide pools in the ViraFEST assay, antigen-specific CD4+ T cells were sequenced. After less than twelve days in culture, the CD4+ T cells were isolated. Absence of prior SARS-CoV-2 infection characterized the vaccine recipients, who showed negative nucleocapsid antibodies. A few million PBMC per well received approximately 9.4 IU/ml IL-2 and roughly 10 ug/ml peptides in culture. Assay used: immunoSEQ multiplex PCR; TCRdb lists only in-frame clones, some missing. This table has approximately 87,000 clones, around 70% appearing once.

The sequence was obtained from a human donor who received a COVID-19 vaccine. V gene TRBV12-5 combines with J gene TRBJ1-3; 7 bases are shared with TRBD1. The sequences come from CD4+ T cells from PBMCs cultured with HCoV-229E spike peptides, collected before COVID-19 vaccination. The CDR3 DNA reads as TGTGCTAGTGGTCTCGGGACAGTCCTAACTGGAAACACCATATATTTT. It translates to CASGLGTVLTGNTIYF.